This T cell receptor beta chain came from a study of T cell responses to AZD1222 COVID-19 vaccine. Trimming took 6 bases from V and 0 from J, leaving 12 bases between them. The germline V gene has CDR1 MNHEY and CDR2 SMNVEV (reference sequence). The CDR3 consists of 14 residues. Concerning this clone itself: Its antigen is currently unknown.

Libraries were prepared by immunoSEQ multiplex PCR; TCRdb keeps only in-frame clonotypes and omits some of them. The sample shows fewer than 120,000 clones, 92% of them seen only once. Study-level results: Unmutated regions of variants are reportedly targeted by nearly half of spike-specific TCRs. After two AZD1222 doses, spike-specific TCR breadth and depth rose versus day 0.

Sequences were derived from peripheral blood, sampled 28 days after the second AZD1222 dose. The origin of this receptor is an adult who received the AZD1222 COVID-19 vaccine. The chain couples TRBV27 to TRBJ2-7; D might be TRBD1 or TRBD2, each matching 6 bases. The CDR3 DNA follows: TGTGCCAGCAGCCGAGGGGGGATCTCCTACGAGCAGTACTTC. Its protein product is CASSRGGISYEQYF.